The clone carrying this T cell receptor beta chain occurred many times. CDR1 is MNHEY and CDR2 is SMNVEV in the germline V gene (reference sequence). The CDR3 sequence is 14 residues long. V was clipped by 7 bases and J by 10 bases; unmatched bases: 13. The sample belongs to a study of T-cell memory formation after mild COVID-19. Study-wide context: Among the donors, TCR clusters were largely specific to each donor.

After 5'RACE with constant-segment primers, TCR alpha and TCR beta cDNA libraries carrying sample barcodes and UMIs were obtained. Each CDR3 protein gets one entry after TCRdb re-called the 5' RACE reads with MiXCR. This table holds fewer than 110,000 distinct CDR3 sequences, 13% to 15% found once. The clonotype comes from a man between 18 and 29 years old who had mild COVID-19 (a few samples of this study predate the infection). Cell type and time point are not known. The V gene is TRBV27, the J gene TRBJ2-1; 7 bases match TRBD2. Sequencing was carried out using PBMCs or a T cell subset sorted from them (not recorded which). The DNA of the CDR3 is TGTGCCAGCAACCCTGGGACTACGGTCAACGAGCAGTTCTTC. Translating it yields CASNPGTTVNEQFF.